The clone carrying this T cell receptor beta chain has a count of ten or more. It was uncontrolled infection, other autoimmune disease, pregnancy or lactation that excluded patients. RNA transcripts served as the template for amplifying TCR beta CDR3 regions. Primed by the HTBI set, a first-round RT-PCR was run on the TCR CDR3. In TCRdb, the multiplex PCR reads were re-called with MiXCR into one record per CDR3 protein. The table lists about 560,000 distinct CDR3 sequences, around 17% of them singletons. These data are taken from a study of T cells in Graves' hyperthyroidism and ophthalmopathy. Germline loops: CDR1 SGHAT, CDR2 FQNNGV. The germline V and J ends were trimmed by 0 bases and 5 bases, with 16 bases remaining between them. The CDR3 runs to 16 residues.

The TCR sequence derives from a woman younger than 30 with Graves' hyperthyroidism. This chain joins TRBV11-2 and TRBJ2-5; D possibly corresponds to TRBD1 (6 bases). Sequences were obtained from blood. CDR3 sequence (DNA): TGTGCCAGCAGCTTAGATCTTGAAGGGGGTGGGGAGACCCAGTACTTC. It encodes CASSLDLEGGGETQYF.